Shown below are 26 T cell receptor beta chains from a single sample sequenced in a study of blood T cell repertoires in COVID-19. Profiled with immunoSEQ multiplex PCR; TCRdb holds only in-frame clones, not every one. The repertoire holds 110,000 to 150,000 clones, with under 85% as singletons. What was sequenced was PBMCs or T cells enriched from blood (not recorded which). The source of these receptors is a woman aged 18-29 years who had been exposed to COVID-19.

The genes are TRBV2 and TRBJ2-1; a possible D gene is TRBD2 (6 bases). V gave up 10 bases and J gave up 9 bases, with 13 bases separating them. Per the germline V gene, CDR1 is SNHLY and CDR2 is FYNNEI. The CDR3 length is 11 residues. CDR3 sequence (DNA): TGTGCCACCCATAGAGCGGGTGAGCAGTTCTTC. It encodes CATHRAGEQFF. Drawing the rest from reference TRBV2 and TRBJ2-1, the complete variable domain is EPEVTQTPSHQVTQMGQEVILRCVPISNHLYFYWYRQILGQKVEFLVSFYNNEISEKSEIFDDQFSVERPDGSNFTLKIRSTKLEDSAMYFCATHRAGEQFFGPGTRLTVL.

The chain links TRBV5-1 to TRBJ1-1, with a tentative D call TRBD1 (6 bases). The V gene lost 3 bases and the J gene lost 1 base, with 13 bases spanning the gap. Germline V gene lookup returns CDR1 SGHRS and CDR2 YFSETQ. The CDR3 covers 15 residues. The CDR3 bases are TGCGCCAGCAGCTCGGGACCGACAGGGAACACTGAAGCTTTCTTT. Its translation is CASSSGPTGNTEAFF.

This clone has a single count. The J gene is TRBJ2-7, the V gene TRBV4-2; TRBD2 is a possible D gene (5 bases). Germline V gene sequence: CDR1 LGHNA, CDR2 YNFKEQ. There are 14 residues in the CDR3. The germline V and J ends were trimmed by 1 base and 6 bases, with 13 bases remaining between them. The CDR3 sequence is CASSQGSGRGEQYF. CDR3 nucleotide sequence: TGTGCCAGCAGCCAAGGAAGCGGACGGGGCGAGCAGTACTTC.

The CDR3 loop reads CASSSSGLAGVGTQYF. In nucleotides, the CDR3 is TGTGCCAGCAGCTCCTCCGGGCTAGCGGGAGTCGGGACCCAGTACTTC. The rearrangement joins TRBV7-9 to TRBJ2-5; 10 bases agree with TRBD2. Germline-derived CDR1 and CDR2 are SEHNR and FQNEAQ (reference sequence). The CDR3 is made up of 16 amino acids. The ends lost 4 bases at V and 7 bases at J; junction bases unmatched: 12.

The chain recombines TRBV5-6 with TRBJ1-1; no clear D gene. Trimming left V 4 bases short and J 8 bases short, with 9 bases between. CDR1 is SGHDT, CDR2 YYEEEE, per germline. The CDR3 is 11 residues long. The CDR3 loop reads CASSLDQEAFF. DNA of the CDR3: TGTGCCAGCAGCCTGGATCAAGAAGCTTTCTTT.

The rearrangement joins TRBV6-1 to TRBJ1-2; tentatively, D is TRBD1 (5 bases). Trimming took 0 bases from V and 4 from J, leaving 9 bases between them. The germline V gene encodes CDR1 MNHNS and CDR2 SASEGT. The CDR3 length is 14 residues. DNA for the CDR3: TGTGCCAGCAGTGAAGCAAGGGGTAGCTATGGCTACACCTTC. As protein: CASSEARGSYGYTF.

V gene TRBV28 combines with J gene TRBJ1-3, with 8 bases that match TRBD1. Trimming took 7 bases from V and 1 from J; bases not matched to a gene: 6. Germline CDR1 MDHEN, CDR2 SYDVKM. CDR3 size: 15 residues. This CDR3 is CASTKTGASGNTIYF. CDR3 in DNA: TGTGCCAGCACCAAGACAGGGGCATCTGGAAACACCATATATTTT.

The V gene is TRBV10-3, the J gene TRBJ2-1; 9 bases map to TRBD2. This CDR3 has 15 residues. Germline V gene data show CDR1 as ENHRY and CDR2 as SYGVKD. Trimming cost V 2 bases and J 5 bases; bases outside gene matches: 4. CDR3 bases: TGTGCCATCAGTGAGGGACTAGCGACAAACAATGAGCAGTTCTTC. Translated, it gives CAISEGLATNNEQFF.

This chain joins TRBV14 and TRBJ1-1; D remains unclear. The CDR3 runs to 15 residues. In germline, CDR1 is SGHDN, CDR2 FVKESK. V lost 1 base and J 1 base, leaving 10 bases between the germline ends. DNA of the CDR3: TGTGCCAGCAGCCAAGCTCTGCGTCCGAACACTGAAGCTTTCTTT. Its translation: CASSQALRPNTEAFF.

The chain recombines TRBV19 with TRBJ2-1, with 10 nucleotides matching TRBD2. Germline CDR1 is LNHDA and CDR2 is SQIVND (reference sequence). V shed 2 bases and J 7 bases; nucleotides not matched to a gene: 2. The CDR3 covers 14 residues. In nucleotides, the CDR3 is TGTGCCAGTAGTATAACTAGCGGGGTTAATGAGCAGTTCTTC. Translation: CASSITSGVNEQFF.

CDR3 coding DNA: TGCGCCAGCAGCCCCGGGACAGGGGTTTTGGGCACAGATACGCAGTATTTT. This sequence encodes CASSPGTGVLGTDTQYF. V gene TRBV4-1 combines with J gene TRBJ2-3, with 10 bases identical to TRBD1. The germline V gene has CDR1 MGHRA and CDR2 YSYEKL. V was pared by 4 bases and J by 1 base, with 8 bases of the junction left unmatched. This CDR3 has 17 amino acids.

J is TRBJ1-1 and V is TRBV19, with 9 bases that match TRBD1. CDR1 is LNHDA, CDR2 SQIVND, per germline (reference sequence). The V segment lost 5 bases and the J segment 10 bases; nucleotides outside the gene matches: 17. This CDR3 comprises 16 residues. This CDR3 reads CASSPGTGRNTRSAFF. The CDR3 DNA is TGTGCCAGTAGTCCCGGGACAGGGAGGAATACCAGGTCAGCTTTCTTT. Using reference TRBV19 and TRBJ1-1 for the parts outside the CDR3, the full variable domain is DGGITQSPKYLFRKEGQNVTLSCEQNLNHDAMYWYRQDPGQGLRLIYYSQIVNDFQKGDIAEGYSVSREKKESFPLTVTSAQKNPTAFYLCASSPGTGRNTRSAFFGQGTRLTVV.

The chain combines TRBV6-1 with TRBJ2-1; 11 bases align to TRBD2. Germline assignment: CDR1 MNHNS and CDR2 SASEGT. This CDR3 has 15 residues. The J segment lost 9 bases and the V segment lost 0 bases, leaving 4 bases of the junction unmatched. The CDR3 reads CASSEALAGVTEQFF. The CDR3 bases are TGTGCCAGCAGTGAAGCACTAGCGGGAGTAACTGAGCAGTTCTTC.

The table lists this clone with a few counts. The chain uses TRBV19 and TRBJ1-1; D gene uncertain. The CDR3 spans 14 residues. Germline-derived CDR1 and CDR2 are LNHDA and SQIVND (reference sequence). The V gene lost 3 bases and the J gene lost 5 bases, with 13 bases spanning the gap. The CDR3 spells CASSIPALGTEAFF. Written as DNA, the CDR3 is TGTGCCAGTAGTATTCCGGCCCTAGGAACTGAAGCTTTCTTT.

This chain connects TRBV13 to TRBJ1-5; D possibly corresponds to TRBD1 (5 bases). There are 15 residues in the CDR3. The V and J ends lost 0 bases and 3 bases respectively, with 9 bases between them. From germline, CDR1 is PRHDT and CDR2 FYEKMQ (reference sequence). CDR3 residues: CASSLGMDNNQPQHF. The CDR3 nucleotides are TGTGCCAGCAGCTTAGGTATGGACAACAATCAGCCCCAGCATTTT.

The rearrangement links TRBV2 to TRBJ2-3; D remains unclear. CDR1 and CDR2 (germline): SNHLY, FYNNEI. V was trimmed by 4 bases and J by 2 bases, leaving 13 bases between them. The CDR3 sequence is 15 residues long. CDR3 protein: CASSGGQIYTDTQYF. DNA of the CDR3: TGTGCCAGCAGTGGCGGCCAGATTTACACAGATACGCAGTATTTT.

CDR3 sequence: CASSHRRTDGYTF. The CDR3 DNA is TGTGCCAGCAGTCACCGTAGGACAGACGGCTACACCTTC. The chain recombines TRBV12-3 or TRBV12-4 with TRBJ1-2, with D possibly TRBD1 on 6 matching bases. Trimming removed 5 bases from V and 8 bases from J, with 15 bases in between. CDR3 size: 13 residues.

The CDR3 bases are TGTGCCAGCAGCTTGGGGTCGGCTAGCGGAGGGGGGGAGACCCAGTACTTC. Amino acid sequence: CASSLGSASGGGETQYF. V and J are TRBV5-4 and TRBJ2-5, with TRBD2 as a possible D gene (7 bases). The CDR3 length is 17 residues. V dropped 0 bases and J dropped 5 bases, with 20 bases sitting between them. Germline V CDR1 and CDR2: SGHNT, YYREEE (reference sequence).

This rearrangement joins TRBV6-5 to TRBJ2-1; 7 positions match TRBD2. The CDR3 has 15 amino acids. CDR1 is MNHEY, CDR2 SVGAGI, per germline. V lost 6 bases and J lost 0; bases outside the gene matches: 5. The CDR3 sequence is CASRLAGGSYNEQFF. CDR3 DNA sequence: TGTGCCAGCAGGTTAGCGGGTGGCTCCTACAATGAGCAGTTCTTC.

The chain carries TRBV7-9 and TRBJ2-7; weak D call: TRBD1 (5 bases). Germline-derived CDR1 and CDR2 are SEHNR and FQNEAQ (reference sequence). There are 14 residues in the CDR3. The V end lost 2 bases, the J end lost 5 bases, and 13 bases lay between the germline ends. The CDR3 loop is CASSLIQGNHEQYF. In DNA form, the CDR3 reads TGTGCCAGCAGCTTAATTCAGGGTAACCACGAGCAGTACTTC. Complete variable domain (other parts from reference TRBV7-9 and TRBJ2-7): DTGVSQNPRHKITKRGQNVTFRCDPISEHNRLYWYRQTLGQGPEFLTYFQNEAQLEKSRLLSDRFSAERPKGSFSTLEIQRTEQGDSAMYLCASSLIQGNHEQYFGPGTRLTVT.

The gene calls are TRBV15 and TRBJ2-2; D is unresolved. CDR1 is LNHNV and CDR2 is YYDKDF in the germline V gene (reference sequence). CDR3 length equals 12 residues. Trimming shortened V by 4 bases and J by 9 bases, and 9 bases separated the two germline ends. The CDR3 coding sequence is TGTGCCACCAGCATAGCCTACTGGGAGCTGTTTTTT. Its translation: CATSIAYWELFF.

V usage is TRBV18 and J usage is TRBJ2-1; 7 nucleotides match TRBD1. V dropped 3 bases and J dropped 5; count of bases not matched to a gene: 4. CDR1 and CDR2 (germline): KGHSH, LQKENI. CDR3 length: 14 residues. Here the CDR3 reads CASSPTGTDNEQFF. In nucleotides, the CDR3 is TGTGCCAGCTCACCGACAGGGACGGACAATGAGCAGTTCTTC.

The J gene is TRBJ2-3, the V gene TRBV30; D is unclear. Germline V gene sequence: CDR1 GTSNPN, CDR2 SVGIG (reference sequence). CDR3 length equals 14 residues. V shed 4 bases and J shed 7 bases, with 18 bases lying between them. CDR3 sequence (DNA): TGTGCCTGGACCCATGACGGTTTCAGGAATACGCAGTATTTT. Amino acids: CAWTHDGFRNTQYF. The full variable domain, completed using reference TRBV30 and TRBJ2-3, is SQTIHQWPATLVQPVGSPLSLECTVEGTSNPNLYWYRQAAGRGLQLLFYSVGIGQISSEVPQNLSASRPQDRQFILSSKKLLLSDSGFYLCAWTHDGFRNTQYFGPGTRLTVL.

The chain uses TRBV2 and TRBJ1-1, with 8 bases fitting TRBD1. The CDR3 consists of 16 residues. V was clipped by 5 bases and J by 2 bases; unmatched bases: 10. CDR1 is SNHLY and CDR2 is FYNNEI in the germline V gene. CDR3 protein: CASSKTPGQGNTEAFF. Here the CDR3 DNA reads TGTGCCAGCAGTAAGACCCCTGGACAGGGAAACACTGAAGCTTTCTTT. Full variable domain (outside the CDR3, taken from reference TRBV2 and TRBJ1-1): EPEVTQTPSHQVTQMGQEVILRCVPISNHLYFYWYRQILGQKVEFLVSFYNNEISEKSEIFDDQFSVERPDGSNFTLKIRSTKLEDSAMYFCASSKTPGQGNTEAFFGQGTRLTVV.

The chain carries TRBV28 and TRBJ2-5; 7 bases fit TRBD1. Trimming at V came to 5 bases and at J to 5 bases, leaving 8 bases not matched to a gene. The CDR3 runs to 14 residues. Germline V gene lookup returns CDR1 MDHEN and CDR2 SYDVKM. CDR3 sequence: CASSERTGGETQYF. The CDR3 DNA follows: TGTGCCAGCAGTGAGAGGACAGGTGGGGAGACCCAGTACTTC.

The genes are TRBV7-6 and TRBJ1-6; the D gene is possibly TRBD1 (5 bases). There are 14 residues in the CDR3. The germline V gene encodes CDR1 SGHVS and CDR2 FNYEAQ. V lost 5 bases and J lost 10, with 15 bases in between. DNA of the CDR3: TGTGCCAGCAGCCGACAGTCTATACGCTCACCCCTCCACTTT. Residues: CASSRQSIRSPLHF.